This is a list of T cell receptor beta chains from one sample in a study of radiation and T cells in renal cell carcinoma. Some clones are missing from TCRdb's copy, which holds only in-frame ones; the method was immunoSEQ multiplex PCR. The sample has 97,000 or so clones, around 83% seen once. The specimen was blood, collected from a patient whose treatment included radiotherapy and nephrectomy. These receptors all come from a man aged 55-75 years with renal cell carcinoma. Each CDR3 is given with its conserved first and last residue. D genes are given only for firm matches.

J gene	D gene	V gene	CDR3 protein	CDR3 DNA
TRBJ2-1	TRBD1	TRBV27	CASSLTGTYNEQFF	TGTGCCAGCAGCTTGACAGGGACCTACAATGAGCAGTTCTTC
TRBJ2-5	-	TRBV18	CASSLTGTEETQYF	TGTGCCAGCTCGCTTACCGGGACCGAAGAGACCCAGTACTTC
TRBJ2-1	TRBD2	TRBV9	CASSVELSGSEGEQFF	TGTGCCAGCAGCGTAGAGCTTAGCGGGAGCGAGGGTGAGCAGTTCTTC
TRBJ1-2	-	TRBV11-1	CASSLDRGNYGYTF	TGTGCCAGCAGCTTAGATCGGGGGAACTATGGCTACACCTTC
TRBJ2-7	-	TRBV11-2	CASSFGVEQYF	TGTGCCAGCAGCTTCGGGGTCGAGCAGTACTTC
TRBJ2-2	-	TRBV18	CASSPSPVGELFF	TGTGCCAGCTCACCATCTCCTGTCGGGGAGCTGTTTTTT
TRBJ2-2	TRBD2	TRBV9	CASSEGLAGSNTGELFF	TGTGCCAGCAGCGAGGGACTAGCGGGTTCGAACACCGGGGAGCTGTTTTTT
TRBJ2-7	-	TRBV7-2	CASSLSPGESYEQYF	TGTGCCAGCAGCTTATCCCCGGGAGAGTCCTACGAGCAGTACTTC
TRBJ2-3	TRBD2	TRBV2	CASSEGSGRTRGNTQYF	TGTGCCAGCAGTGAAGGGAGCGGGAGGACTCGGGGGAATACGCAGTATTTT
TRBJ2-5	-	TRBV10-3	CAISEQGRTQYF	TGTGCCATCAGTGAACAGGGTAGGACCCAGTACTTC
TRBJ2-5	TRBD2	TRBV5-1	CASSYGQTSGARGETQYF	TGCGCCAGCAGCTACGGACAGACTAGCGGAGCGCGGGGAGAGACCCAGTACTTC
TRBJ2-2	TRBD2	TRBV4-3	CASSQSAGVGTGELFF	TGCGCCAGCAGCCAGTCAGCGGGAGTAGGAACCGGGGAGCTGTTTTTT
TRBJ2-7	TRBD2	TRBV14	CASSQDPSLYSSGNYEQYF	TGTGCCAGCAGCCAAGATCCGAGCCTCTATTCTAGCGGGAATTACGAGCAGTACTTC
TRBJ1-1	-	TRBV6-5	CASSYGRGSTEAFF	TGTGCCAGCAGTTACGGTCGGGGATCCACTGAAGCTTTCTTT
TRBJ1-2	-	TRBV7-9	CASSYYTGLNYGYTF	TGTGCCAGCAGCTACTACACAGGGTTGAACTATGGCTACACCTTC
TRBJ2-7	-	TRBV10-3	CAISESGLSGGTLGYEQYF	TGTGCCATCAGTGAGTCGGGTTTAAGCGGAGGTACCCTAGGGTACGAGCAGTACTTC